This TCR beta chain derives from a study of early T cells in non-severe SARS-CoV-2 infection. Study information: Unpaired chains resulted from sequencing bulk RNA of unsorted whole blood.

Individual cDNA molecules carried attached unique molecular identifiers. TCRdb re-analysed the 5' RACE reads in MiXCR, keeping a single row per CDR3 protein. The sample lists over 95,000 distinct CDR3 sequences, 15% to 20% occurring once. Only a few counts were recorded for this clonotype. CDR3 size: 15 residues. Trimming cost V 2 bases and J 5 bases, with 16 bases left between them. The V gene's germline CDR1 is DFQATT and CDR2 SNEGSKA (reference sequence). This TCR derives from an adult who was a healthcare worker with PCR-confirmed SARS-CoV-2 infection or an uninfected control (not recorded which). Sample: whole blood. The V and J genes are TRBV20-1 and TRBJ2-1; the D call may be TRBD1 or TRBD2 (5 bases each). The CDR3 region has the DNA TGCAGTGCTAGAAGGTTTTTCGGGGCTAACAATGAGCAGTTCTTC. It translates to CSARRFFGANNEQFF.